This section outlines one TCR beta chain sequence together with its context. Its antigen is still unknown. The sample holds no much larger clone one base away, and base qualities are not on file. The immunoSEQ Assay, a bias-controlled multiplex PCR, was used to amplify TCRbeta CDR3 regions from genomic DNA. In the paper's pipeline: Nucleated cell counts per sample were estimated from amplification of reference gene primers within the assay. To quantify the absolute abundance of each unique TCRbeta CDR3 rearrangement, sequence reads were collapsed and filtered. For each sample, productive Simpson clonality was calculated as the square root of Simpson's diversity index over productive rearrangements. As stored in TCRdb, this immuneACCESS dataset retains in-frame rearrangements with V and J assigned. A fraction of the clones does not appear; measured against another copy, unresolved V genes explain less than half of the discrepancy, and the remainder lacks a known reason. V, J and clone size are taken as reported in that table, and D and trimming were inferred from the DNA itself. The sample table contains more than 110,000 clones; only one count was recorded for around 89% of them. The leading ten clones occupy roughly 2.9% of the sample.

This entry comes from a study of blood T cell repertoires in COVID-19 (TCRdb year 2020). Describing the broader study: The collaborator samples originated in the United States, Italy and Spain and spanned the acute and convalescent phases of COVID-19. The material from the prospective study consisted of cDNA or gDNA derived from T cells, B-cell-depleted T cells, or PBMCs. The dataset comprised deeply sampled blood TCRbeta repertoires from subjects exposed to, actively infected with, or recovered from COVID-19. The repertoires were made available in a free public database intended to serve as a resource for research on the immune response to SARS-CoV-2. Samples came from the ongoing ImmuneRACE study (first 160 participants) plus 1,254 subjects from 6 global collaborators. The sample metadata nearly always contained a de-identified subject ID, COVID-19 status, age in years and sex. Where HLA class I and class II types were available, the types were taken from metadata supplied by the sample provider, not from assay-based typing. Broad study findings and their caveats: The amount of clinical and demographic metadata varied by source and participant and was provided uncurated.

Each collaborating institution followed its own protocols to collect whole blood in K2EDTA tubes. For TCRbeta analysis, collaborator samples were shipped as frozen whole blood, as isolated PBMCs, or as DNA extracted from either sample type. From a lookup of the germline V gene, CDR1 and CDR2 are SGHDT and YYEEEE. The CDR3 runs 15 residues from the cysteine to the phenylalanine. The sequence is cut down to CDR3 DNA, 45 bases in frame from base 1. V sheds 4 bases and J sheds 2 bases, leaving 14 bases between their ends. The sample comprised peripheral blood. Rearrangement joined TRBV5-6 to TRBJ2-3; TRBD1 is a weak D gene call, 7 bases matching. This TCR was sampled from a man aged 55 to 69 with active or convalescent COVID-19. The CDR3 reads CASSGGTANTDTQYF. The DNA reads as follows: TGTGCCAGCAGCGGCGGGACAGCAAACACAGATACGCAGTATTTT.